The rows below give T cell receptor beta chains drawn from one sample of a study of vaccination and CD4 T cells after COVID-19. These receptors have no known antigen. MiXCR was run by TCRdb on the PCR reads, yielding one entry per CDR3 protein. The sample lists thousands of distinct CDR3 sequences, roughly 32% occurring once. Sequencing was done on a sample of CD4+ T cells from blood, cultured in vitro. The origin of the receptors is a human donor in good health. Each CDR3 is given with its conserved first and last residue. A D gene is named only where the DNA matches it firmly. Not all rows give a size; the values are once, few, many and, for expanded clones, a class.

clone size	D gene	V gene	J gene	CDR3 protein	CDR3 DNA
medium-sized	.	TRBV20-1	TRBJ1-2	CSARITDYGYTF	TGCAGTGCTAGAATCACAGACTATGGCTACACCTTC
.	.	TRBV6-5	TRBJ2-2	CASSYSAGANTGELFF	TGTGCCAGCAGTTACTCGGCAGGGGCGAACACCGGGGAGCTGTTTTTT
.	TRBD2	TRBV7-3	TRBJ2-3	CASSFGGGITSTDTQYF	TGTGCCAGCAGCTTCGGCGGGGGGATTACTAGCACAGATACGCAGTATTTT
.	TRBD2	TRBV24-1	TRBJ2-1	CATSDDSGRAHEQFF	TGTGCCACCAGTGATGATAGCGGGAGGGCCCATGAGCAGTTCTTC
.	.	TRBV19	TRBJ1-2	CASSIGTSYGYTF	TGTGCCAGTAGTATCGGCACAAGCTATGGCTACACCTTC
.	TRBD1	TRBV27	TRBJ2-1	CASRIRGRNEQFF	TGTGCCAGCAGGATAAGGGGGCGCAATGAGCAGTTCTTC
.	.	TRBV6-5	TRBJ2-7	CASSYPTTGYHEQYF	TGTGCCAGCAGTTACCCTACTACAGGGTACCACGAGCAGTACTTC
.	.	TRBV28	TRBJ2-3	CASGHWGGRTDTQYF	TGTGCCAGCGGACATTGGGGGGGGCGGACAGATACGCAGTATTTT
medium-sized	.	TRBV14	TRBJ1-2	CASSQVQSSGYTF	TGTGCCAGCAGCCAAGTACAGTCTAGTGGCTACACCTTC
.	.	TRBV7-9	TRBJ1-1	CASSLEGRGAFF	TGTGCCAGCAGCTTAGAGGGGAGGGGGGCTTTCTTT